The 18 T cell receptor beta chains below all came from one sample that was sequenced in a study of blood T cell repertoires in COVID-19. Assay used: immunoSEQ multiplex PCR; TCRdb lists only in-frame clones, some missing. The profile shows around 140,000 clones, around 86% of them singletons. Sequencing was performed on peripheral blood. These receptors originate from a human donor in a cohort sampled during active COVID-19.

The chain combines TRBV5-1 with TRBJ2-5, with 7 positions matching TRBD2. Germline CDR1 and CDR2: SGHRS and YFSETQ. V gave up 4 bases and J gave up 5 bases; unmatched junction bases: 11. The CDR3 length is 15 residues. The CDR3 DNA is TGCGCCAGCAGCACGTTTCTAGCGGCCCAGGAGACCCAGTACTTC. It translates to CASSTFLAAQETQYF. Together with reference TRBV5-1 and TRBJ2-5, the CDR3 gives the full variable domain: KAGVTQTPRYLIKTRGQQVTLSCSPISGHRSVSWYQQTPGQGLQFLFEYFSETQRNKGNFPGRFSGRQFSNSRSEMNVSTLELGDSALYLCASSTFLAAQETQYFGPGTRLLVL.

V and J are TRBV7-2 and TRBJ2-7; D gene unclear. Trimming shortened V by 1 base and J by 2 bases, and 3 bases separated the two germline ends. CDR1 and CDR2 (germline): SGHTA, FQGNSA. This CDR3 is built from 12 residues. The CDR3 loop is CASSLGTYEQYF. The CDR3 bases are TGTGCCAGCAGCTTAGGTACCTACGAGCAGTACTTC.

The J gene is TRBJ1-2, the V gene TRBV10-3, with 7 nucleotides matching TRBD1. V was pared by 3 bases and J by 8 bases, with 12 bases of the junction left unmatched. The CDR3 runs to 15 residues. CDR1 is ENHRY and CDR2 is SYGVKD in the germline V gene. The CDR3 region is CAISDLRGLSGGYTF. In DNA, the CDR3 is TGTGCCATCAGTGACCTGAGGGGGCTCAGTGGGGGCTACACCTTC.

The V gene is TRBV20-1, the J gene TRBJ2-5; no firm D call. Trimming removed 3 bases from V and 1 base from J, with 9 bases in between. Germline V CDR1 and CDR2: DFQATT, SNEGSKA (reference sequence). The CDR3 runs to 13 residues. In nucleotides, the CDR3 is TGCAGTGCTAGTCTGGCTCTCCAAGAGACCCAGTACTTC. Translated, it gives CSASLALQETQYF.

The chain recombines TRBV24-1 with TRBJ2-7, with a possible D match to TRBD2 (5 bases). The ends were cut back, 10 bases at V and 0 bases at J, with 9 bases in the middle. Germline assignment: CDR1 KGHDR and CDR2 SFDVKD. The CDR3 length is 12 residues. The CDR3 is CATRGYSYEQYF. The CDR3 region has the DNA TGTGCCACTAGAGGGTACTCCTACGAGCAGTACTTC.

The J gene is TRBJ2-7, the V gene TRBV28; D ambiguous. The germline V and J ends were trimmed by 5 bases and 1 base, with 3 bases remaining between them. CDR3 length: 11 residues. Germline CDR1 and CDR2: MDHEN and SYDVKM. This CDR3 is CASSQSYEQYF. CDR3 in DNA: TGTGCCAGCAGTCAATCCTACGAGCAGTACTTC.

This sequence joins TRBV2 and TRBJ1-2, with TRBD1 matching 8 bases. From germline, CDR1 is SNHLY and CDR2 FYNNEI. The CDR3 has 13 amino acids. The ends lost 4 bases at V and 6 bases at J; junction bases unmatched: 4. CDR3 residues: CASSGTGQNGYTF. CDR3 sequence (DNA): TGTGCCAGCAGTGGGACAGGGCAAAATGGCTACACCTTC. Full variable domain (missing parts from reference TRBV2 and TRBJ1-2): EPEVTQTPSHQVTQMGQEVILRCVPISNHLYFYWYRQILGQKVEFLVSFYNNEISEKSEIFDDQFSVERPDGSNFTLKIRSTKLEDSAMYFCASSGTGQNGYTFGSGTRLTVV.

The chain uses TRBV19 and TRBJ1-1; no definite D call. This CDR3 has 13 amino acids. Trimming left V 7 bases short and J 5 bases short, with 14 bases between. Germline V gives CDR1 LNHDA, CDR2 SQIVND (reference sequence). CDR3 protein: CASTEALRTEAFF. The CDR3 bases are TGTGCCAGTACAGAGGCGTTAAGGACTGAAGCTTTCTTT. Variable domain in full (rest from reference TRBV19 and TRBJ1-1): DGGITQSPKYLFRKEGQNVTLSCEQNLNHDAMYWYRQDPGQGLRLIYYSQIVNDFQKGDIAEGYSVSREKKESFPLTVTSAQKNPTAFYLCASTEALRTEAFFGQGTRLTVV.

The V gene is TRBV7-2, the J gene TRBJ2-4, with TRBD2 as a possible D gene (5 bases). This CDR3 spans 13 amino acids. Germline V gives CDR1 SGHTA, CDR2 FQGNSA. V dropped 1 base and J dropped 9 bases, with 10 bases sitting between them. CDR3 in DNA: TGTGCCAGCAGCTTAGGTCAGGCGGGCATTCAGTACTTC. This gives the protein CASSLGQAGIQYF.

The J gene is TRBJ2-5, the V gene TRBV18, with 12 positions matching TRBD1. The CDR3 is made up of 15 amino acids. With 6 bases clipped from V and 5 bases from J, the junction kept 7 bases outside the gene matches. Germline lookup yields CDR1 KGHSH and CDR2 LQKENI. This chain's CDR3 is CASSGGTGGYETQYF. The CDR3 region has the DNA TGTGCCAGCTCCGGCGGGACAGGGGGCTACGAGACCCAGTACTTC.

Comments on this clone: This may arise from a read error, as a much more abundant clone is one base away. The same CDR3 arises from other DNA sequences in this sample as well. CDR3 sequence reads: CASSQYTDTQYF. The CDR3 nucleotides read TGTGCCAGCAGCCAATACACAGATACGCAGTATTTT. V gene TRBV3-1 (or the pseudogene TRBV3-2) combines with J gene TRBJ2-3; D remains unclear. There are 12 residues in the CDR3. CDR1 and CDR2 (germline): LGHDT, YNNKEL (reference sequence). Deletions cut 2 bases from V and 2 bases from J, with 2 bases between.

The J gene is TRBJ1-2, the V gene TRBV7-2; tentatively, D is TRBD1 (6 bases). This CDR3 region has 15 residues. CDR1 and CDR2 (germline): SGHTA, FQGNSA. The V gene lost 1 base and the J gene lost 4 bases, with 13 bases spanning the gap. The chain's CDR3 is CASSLGDRPLYGYTF. CDR3 bases: TGTGCCAGCAGCTTAGGAGACAGGCCTCTCTATGGCTACACCTTC.

This sequence joins TRBV5-1 and TRBJ1-2, with 9 bases that match TRBD1. The CDR3 runs 15 residues. V was clipped by 0 bases and J by 5 bases; unmatched bases: 5. Germline V gives CDR1 SGHRS, CDR2 YFSETQ. Here the CDR3 reads CASSLGGGQGYGYTF. DNA for the CDR3: TGCGCCAGCAGCTTGGGAGGGGGACAGGGTTATGGCTACACCTTC.

In DNA, the CDR3 is TGCGCCAGCAGCCAAGAGCAACAGGGGGTTTATAATAATTCACCCCTCCACTTT. Translating gives CASSQEQQGVYNNSPLHF. V gene TRBV4-3 combines with J gene TRBJ1-6, with 8 bases lining up with TRBD1. The CDR3 extends over 18 amino acids. The V gene end was trimmed by 0 bases and the J gene end by 5 bases; junction bases not matched to a gene: 9. The germline gives CDR1 LGHNA, CDR2 YSLEER.

The chain combines TRBV6-5 with TRBJ1-1; no reliable D call. Trimming left V 6 bases short and J 1 base short, with 9 bases between. The length of the CDR3 is 13 residues. Germline lookup yields CDR1 MNHEY and CDR2 SVGAGI. CDR3 nucleotide sequence: TGTGCCAGCAGACCTAACAGGAACACTGAAGCTTTCTTT. Translation: CASRPNRNTEAFF.

The chain joins TRBV6-5 to TRBJ1-6; 8 nucleotides line up with TRBD1. The ends lost 2 bases at V and 7 bases at J; junction bases unmatched: 7. The CDR3 length is 16 residues. The V gene's germline CDR1 is MNHEY and CDR2 SVGAGI. The CDR3 is CASSYPQGARNSPLHF. Here the CDR3 DNA reads TGTGCCAGCAGTTACCCCCAGGGGGCTCGGAATTCACCCCTCCACTTT.

The chain links TRBV14 to TRBJ2-1, with D uncertain. Germline CDR1 and CDR2: SGHDN and FVKESK. The CDR3 is 13 amino acids. The V end was cut by 2 bases, the J end by 7 bases, with 9 bases between. For the CDR3, the DNA is TGTGCCAGCAGCCAACTCAGGTTGAATGAGCAGTTCTTC. This gives the protein CASSQLRLNEQFF. The variable domain in full, with the rest retrieved from reference TRBV14 and TRBJ2-1, is EAGVTQFPSHSVIEKGQTVTLRCDPISGHDNLYWYRRVMGKEIKFLLHFVKESKQDESGMPNNRFLAERTGGTYSTLKVQPAELEDSGVYFCASSQLRLNEQFFGPGTRLTVL.

This chain uses TRBV5-1 with TRBJ2-7, with TRBD2 matching over 11 bases. Looked up from germline, CDR1 is SGHRS and CDR2 is YFSETQ. CDR3 size: 16 residues. V shed 1 base and J 3 bases; nucleotides not matched to a gene: 6. The CDR3 sequence is CASSLNSGRGIYEQYF. The CDR3 bases are TGCGCCAGCAGCTTGAATAGCGGGAGGGGAATCTACGAGCAGTACTTC.